The 20 T cell receptor beta chains in this list originate from one sample, sequenced in a study of blood T cell repertoires in COVID-19. Produced via immunoSEQ multiplex PCR; TCRdb's table is partial and in-frame only. The table lists 150,000 to 200,000 clones, roughly three quarters of them singletons. Sequenced material: PBMCs or T cells enriched from blood (not recorded which). The receptor set was obtained from a woman aged 50 to 60 with acute COVID-19.

The V gene is TRBV5-1, the J gene TRBJ1-1; D call uncertain. This CDR3 region has 12 residues. V was trimmed by 4 bases and J by 11 bases, leaving 15 bases between them. CDR1 and CDR2 (germline): SGHRS, YFSETQ. The CDR3 is CASSLRPLEAFF. The CDR3 DNA reads as TGCGCCAGCAGCCTTCGGCCCCTGGAGGCTTTCTTT.

This clone was recorded a few times. This chain connects TRBV28 to TRBJ2-3; 8 bases line up with TRBD1. The germline V gene has CDR1 MDHEN and CDR2 SYDVKM. The trim removed 5 bases at V and 14 bases at J, leaving 9 bases unmatched. CDR3 length: 12 residues. CDR3 in DNA: TGTGCCAGCAGTCAACAGGGGGTTTTGGGGTATTTT. Its translation: CASSQQGVLGYF. Complete variable domain (other parts from reference TRBV28 and TRBJ2-3): DVKVTQSSRYLVKRTGEKVFLECVQDMDHENMFWYRQDPGLGLRLIYFSYDVKMKEKGDIPEGYSVSREKKERFSLILESASTNQTSMYLCASSQQGVLGYFGPGTRLTVL.

The genes are TRBV21-1 and TRBJ1-6; the table's TRBD1 call for D was not verified on the DNA. TRBV21-1 is an annotated pseudogene. The CDR3 sequence is 17 residues long. Written as DNA, the CDR3 is TGTGCCAGCAGCAGAGGGACACCTAGCTCCTATAATTCACCCCTCCACTTT. Residues: CASSRGTPSSYNSPLHF.

The chain couples TRBV5-1 to TRBJ2-1, with D uncertain. Trimming removed 0 bases at V and 4 bases at J, with 14 bases between. Per the germline V gene, CDR1 is SGHRS and CDR2 is YFSETQ. The CDR3 extends over 16 amino acids. CDR3: CASSLVTQTPYNEQFF. The CDR3 bases are TGCGCCAGCAGCTTGGTCACGCAGACACCTTACAATGAGCAGTTCTTC.

Turning to this clone: Additional DNA sequences in this sample encode the identical CDR3. The chain combines TRBV6-5 with TRBJ2-5; TRBD1 is a possible D gene (7 bases). With 2 bases removed from V and 1 base from J, the gap between germline ends came to 8 bases. There are 14 residues in the CDR3. Germline V gene sequence: CDR1 MNHEY, CDR2 SVGAGI. The CDR3 sequence is CASSYQGGQETQYF. Written as DNA, the CDR3 is TGTGCCAGCAGTTACCAGGGGGGCCAAGAGACCCAGTACTTC.

This sequence joins TRBV7-8 and TRBJ1-2; 11 positions agree with TRBD1. The CDR3 runs to 16 residues. Germline V gives CDR1 SGHVS, CDR2 FQNEAQ. The trim removed 8 bases at V and 4 bases at J, leaving 12 bases unmatched. CDR3 bases: TGTGCCAGCGGCCCGGGACAGGGGGGTCTTGTCTATGGCTACACCTTC. Translated: CASGPGQGGLVYGYTF.

This chain links TRBV29-1 with TRBJ1-3; 7 bases align to TRBD1. This CDR3 is 15 amino acids long. In germline, CDR1 is SQVTM, CDR2 ANQGSEA. V shed 4 bases and J 2 bases; nucleotides not matched to a gene: 8. CDR3 in amino acids: CSVGLGQGAGNTIYF. CDR3 in DNA: TGCAGCGTTGGGCTCGGGCAGGGGGCTGGAAACACCATATATTTT.

The chain joins TRBV7-9 to TRBJ2-5; 8 positions agree with TRBD2. V lost 6 bases, J lost 5 bases, and 5 bases stayed unmatched. This CDR3 is built from 13 residues. CDR1 is SEHNR, CDR2 FQNEAQ, per germline (reference sequence). CDR3 in amino acids: CASRTGGLETQYF. The DNA of the CDR3 is TGTGCCAGCAGAACGGGGGGGCTTGAGACCCAGTACTTC.

This rearrangement joins TRBV6-5 to TRBJ2-3, with D perhaps matching TRBD1 (6 bases). Trimming left V 8 bases short and J 3 bases short, with 18 bases between. The CDR3 has 15 residues. Germline assignment: CDR1 MNHEY and CDR2 SVGAGI. The CDR3 nucleotides read TGTGCCAGCCGGGGACAAAGGAAAGGTACAGATACGCAGTATTTT. This translates into CASRGQRKGTDTQYF.

V usage is TRBV5-1 and J usage is TRBJ2-5, with 11 bases identical to TRBD2. The CDR3 spans 16 residues. CDR1 and CDR2 (germline): SGHRS, YFSETQ. V lost 4 bases to trimming and J lost 2 bases; unmatched junction nucleotides: 7. The CDR3 DNA sequence: TGCGCCAGCAGCACGCCTAGCGGGGGGTTACAAGAGACCCAGTACTTC. This codes for CASSTPSGGLQETQYF. The full variable domain, rest sourced from reference TRBV5-1 and TRBJ2-5, is KAGVTQTPRYLIKTRGQQVTLSCSPISGHRSVSWYQQTPGQGLQFLFEYFSETQRNKGNFPGRFSGRQFSNSRSEMNVSTLELGDSALYLCASSTPSGGLQETQYFGPGTRLLVL.

This chain connects TRBV11-2 to TRBJ2-7, with D perhaps TRBD2 (6 bases). Per the germline V gene, CDR1 is SGHAT and CDR2 is FQNNGV. Trimming took 0 bases from V and 4 from J, leaving 10 bases between them. This CDR3 contains 14 residues. The CDR3 is CASSLEPAGYEQYV. The CDR3 nucleotides are TGTGCCAGCAGCTTAGAACCCGCGGGGTACGAGCAGTACGTC.

The chain recombines TRBV7-9 with TRBJ2-2; 7 bases fit TRBD1. V was clipped by 5 bases and J by 2 bases; unmatched bases: 8. Per germline, CDR1 SEHNR and CDR2 FQNEAQ (reference sequence). CDR3 length: 16 residues. The CDR3 DNA reads TGTGCCAGCAGCGTCCATGGACAGGTCAACACCGGGGAGCTGTTTTTT. It codes for CASSVHGQVNTGELFF.

CDR3 nucleotide sequence: TGTGCCAGCAGTACCCCCTCGCAGGGGTATGGCTACACCTTC. It is translated as CASSTPSQGYGYTF. The rearrangement uses TRBV28 and TRBJ1-2; a possible D gene is TRBD1 (6 bases). Trimming shortened V by 5 bases and J by 5 bases, and 15 bases separated the two germline ends. The V gene's germline CDR1 is MDHEN and CDR2 SYDVKM. This CDR3 has 14 amino acids.

This chain uses TRBV24-1 with TRBJ2-5, with TRBD1 as a possible D gene (6 bases). The CDR3 loop spans 15 amino acids. CDR1 is KGHDR and CDR2 is SFDVKD in the germline V gene. The germline V and J ends were trimmed by 4 bases and 5 bases, with 16 bases remaining between them. This CDR3 is CATSDFRGEGETQYF. DNA for the CDR3: TGTGCCACCAGTGACTTCAGGGGCGAGGGGGAGACCCAGTACTTC.

This chain connects TRBV28 to TRBJ1-1; 11 bases match TRBD1. The V gene's germline CDR1 is MDHEN and CDR2 SYDVKM. The CDR3 contains 16 residues. The J segment lost 5 bases and the V segment lost 6 bases, leaving 11 bases of the junction unmatched. The CDR3: CASRFRTGGSETEAFF. The CDR3 DNA reads TGTGCCAGCAGATTTAGGACAGGGGGCTCGGAGACTGAAGCTTTCTTT.

The chain recombines TRBV9 with TRBJ2-2; TRBD2 might be the D (5 bases). The CDR3 loop spans 13 amino acids. Per germline, CDR1 SGDLS and CDR2 YYNGEE. V lost 2 bases and J 8 bases, leaving 10 bases between the germline ends. The CDR3 nucleotides read TGTGCCAGCAGCGTCGAGGGTGAGGGGGAGCTGTTTTTT. Encoded protein: CASSVEGEGELFF.

This chain joins TRBV6-5 and TRBJ2-5, with 9 bases identical to TRBD1. This CDR3 contains 15 residues. CDR1 is MNHEY and CDR2 is SVGAGI in the germline V gene. The V and J ends lost 5 bases and 4 bases, in that order; junction bases with no gene match: 8. This chain's CDR3 is CASSPTTGGRETQYF. Written as DNA, the CDR3 is TGTGCCAGCAGTCCTACCACAGGGGGCCGAGAGACCCAGTACTTC.

The gene calls are TRBV4-3 and TRBJ1-6; 8 positions agree with TRBD1. V was pared by 4 bases and J by 6 bases, with 11 bases of the junction left unmatched. The CDR3 is 17 amino acids. Germline V gene lookup returns CDR1 LGHNA and CDR2 YSLEER. The CDR3, as DNA: TGCGCCAGCAGCCTTACGATTTCAGGGGGCGGTAATTCACCCCTCCACTTT. As protein: CASSLTISGGGNSPLHF.

J is TRBJ1-4 and V is TRBV9; 11 bases line up with TRBD1. Looked up from germline, CDR1 is SGDLS and CDR2 is YYNGEE. J lost 10 bases, V lost 2 bases, and 4 bases had no gene match. The CDR3 loop spans 14 amino acids. The CDR3 region is CASSVGQGARKLFF. The CDR3 DNA reads as TGTGCCAGCAGCGTTGGACAGGGGGCGAGAAAACTGTTTTTT. The full variable domain, with the rest looked up from reference TRBV9 and TRBJ1-4, is DSGVTQTPKHLITATGQRVTLRCSPRSGDLSVYWYQQSLDQGLQFLIQYYNGEERAKGNILERFSAQQFPDLHSELNLSSLELGDSALYFCASSVGQGARKLFFGSGTQLSVL.

J is TRBJ2-5 and V is TRBV11-2; 13 positions agree with TRBD2. J was trimmed by 6 bases and V by 5 bases; bases with no gene match: 12. This CDR3 region has 17 residues. The germline V gene encodes CDR1 SGHAT and CDR2 FQNNGV. CDR3 nucleotide sequence: TGTGCCAGCAGCGTAAGAACTAGCGGGGGGGCTTCGAAGACCCAGTACTTC. Translation gives CASSVRTSGGASKTQYF.